These T cell receptor beta chains were read from a single sample in a study of T-cell reconstitution after alpha-beta-depleted transplantation in children. TCRdb passed the PCR reads through MiXCR, listing each CDR3 protein once. The table includes about 510,000 distinct CDR3 sequences, about an eighth detected once. The source material was PBMCs, mostly from graft donor cells, sampled 180 days after TCRalphabeta/CD19-depleted stem cell transplant. All receptors derive from a female patient aged 2-10 years who had a stem cell transplant for aplastic anemia, so the T cells may come from the graft donor. CDR3s include the opening cysteine and the closing phenylalanine or tryptophan. D genes are given only for firm matches. Not every row has a clone size; where given, it reads once, few, many or a size class.

TRBV20-1	TRBD2	TRBJ2-3	many	CSAIRASGRFTDTQYF
TRBV11-2	TRBD1	TRBJ2-1	few	CASSSDRGPNEQFF
TRBV10-3	.	TRBJ2-5	few	CAISELGSTGPPGTQYF
TRBV19	.	TRBJ1-5	.	CASSIRGHNQPQHF
TRBV21-1	.	TRBJ1-2	few	CASSKEGRTGAYGYTF
TRBV20-1	TRBD2	TRBJ2-3	few	CSGTSGPSTDTQYF
TRBV29-1	TRBD1	TRBJ2-4	many	CSVPGTGAKNIQYF
TRBV3-1	TRBD2	TRBJ2-2	few	CASSPSAGTPRAGELFF
TRBV19	TRBD1	TRBJ2-3	few	CASSKGGPDTQYF
TRBV27	.	TRBJ1-5	.	CASAPTGLGPQHF
TRBV19	.	TRBJ1-2	.	CASRLPTQGHYGYTF
TRBV5-1	.	TRBJ2-7	few	CASSEGSGPAYEQYF
TRBV5-1	TRBD2	TRBJ2-1	.	CASSGASGRNEQFF
TRBV28	TRBD2	TRBJ2-3	few	CAESGARTDTQYF
TRBV7-9	TRBD1	TRBJ1-4	few	CASSLSGTGREKLFF
TRBV24-1	.	TRBJ2-5	few	CATSFYSQETQYF
TRBV27	.	TRBJ1-1	few	CASSPRTVVMNTEAFF
TRBV24-1	.	TRBJ2-3	few	CATSDLYRVTDTQYF
TRBV28	.	TRBJ2-1	few	CASSQTSRGTIGQFF
TRBV5-1	TRBD2	TRBJ2-1	few	CASSLARLAEGSSYNEQFF
TRBV20-1	TRBD1	TRBJ2-4	.	CSAPGQVGIQYF
TRBV9	.	TRBJ2-7	few	CASSREGYEQYF